The 20 T cell receptor beta chains below were found in one sample sequenced in a study of blood T cell repertoires in COVID-19. Clones were read by immunoSEQ multiplex PCR, and TCRdb kept only the in-frame ones, dropping some. This sample has some 290,000 clones; around nine tenths occur once, and the top ten carry roughly 10%. The sequencing input was peripheral blood. These TCRs come from a woman between 25 and 40 years old with COVID-19, enrolled during active disease.

This clone showed up just once. The chain is built from TRBV5-1 and TRBJ2-7, with a weak D call TRBD2 (5 bases). V was trimmed by 2 bases and J by 6 bases, leaving 15 bases between them. The CDR3 extends over 14 amino acids. Germline values: CDR1 SGHRS, CDR2 YFSETQ. The CDR3 bases are TGCGCCAGCAGCTTAACGATGGGGAGTCGCGAGCAGTACTTC. It codes for CASSLTMGSREQYF.

The chain couples TRBV5-8 to TRBJ1-2; 9 positions agree with TRBD1. The CDR3 consists of 15 residues. Germline assignment: CDR1 SGHTS and CDR2 YDEGEE. The trim removed 4 bases at V and 3 bases at J, leaving 7 bases unmatched. The CDR3: CASSTNRGRDYGYTF. CDR3 nucleotide sequence: TGTGCCAGCAGCACGAACAGGGGGCGAGACTATGGCTACACCTTC. Combining the CDR3 with reference TRBV5-8 and TRBJ1-2 gives the whole variable domain EAGVTQSPTHLIKTRGQQATLRCSPISGHTSVYWYQQALGLGLQFLLWYDEGEERNRGNFPPRFSGRQFPNYSSELNVNALELEDSALYLCASSTNRGRDYGYTFGSGTRLTVV.

This chain joins TRBV30 and TRBJ2-5; no clear D gene. In germline, CDR1 is GTSNPN, CDR2 SVGIG (reference sequence). Trimming cost V 2 bases and J 6 bases, with 7 bases left between them. The CDR3 runs to 11 residues. CDR3 coding DNA: TGTGCCTGGAGTATCAGTCAGACCCAGTACTTC. It encodes CAWSISQTQYF.

V and J are TRBV4-1 and TRBJ2-7, with a possible D match to TRBD1 (5 bases). CDR1 and CDR2 (germline): MGHRA, YSYEKL. The CDR3 consists of 16 residues. Trimming shortened V by 1 base and J by 0 bases, and 13 bases separated the two germline ends. The CDR3 DNA is TGCGCCAGCAGCCAAGGGGCCAGGGCGAGCTCCTACGAGCAGTACTTC. This codes for CASSQGARASSYEQYF.

The chain has TRBV7-9 and TRBJ1-5, with D possibly TRBD1 on 5 matching bases. Trimming shortened V by 6 bases and J by 7 bases, and 10 bases separated the two germline ends. This CDR3 is 12 amino acids long. Germline V gives CDR1 SEHNR, CDR2 FQNEAQ (reference sequence). This CDR3 is CASSAGGQPQHF. CDR3 coding DNA: TGTGCCAGCAGTGCCGGGGGGCAGCCCCAGCATTTT.

On this clone itself: The sample holds other DNA sequences that translate to the same CDR3. V and J are TRBV3-1 (or the pseudogene TRBV3-2) and TRBJ1-1, with D perhaps matching TRBD1 (5 bases). With 4 bases removed from V and 6 bases from J, the gap between germline ends came to 18 bases. The CDR3 runs to 15 residues. CDR1 and CDR2 (germline): LGHDT, YNNKEL (reference sequence). The CDR3 sequence: CASSRSGQGVPEAFF. As DNA, the CDR3 is TGTGCCAGCAGCCGTAGCGGTCAAGGGGTACCTGAAGCTTTCTTT.

The chain links TRBV2 to TRBJ2-1; 8 bases are shared with TRBD1. Trimming took 5 bases from V and 6 from J; bases not matched to a gene: 6. This CDR3 has 14 amino acids. CDR1 is SNHLY and CDR2 is FYNNEI in the germline V gene. In DNA form, the CDR3 reads TGTGCCAGCAGTTTAAGGACAGGGAGCAATGAGCAGTTCTTC. Its translation: CASSLRTGSNEQFF.

The chain has TRBV19 and TRBJ2-7; 8 bases are a match to TRBD1. The trim removed 9 bases at V and 2 bases at J, leaving 9 bases unmatched. CDR3 length equals 14 residues. The germline V gene encodes CDR1 LNHDA and CDR2 SQIVND (reference sequence). The DNA for the CDR3 is TGTGCCAGCAGTCGAGGGACAGGCCCCTACGAGCAGTACTTC. Its protein product is CASSRGTGPYEQYF.

The J gene is TRBJ2-1, the V gene TRBV5-1; TRBD2 aligns across 9 bases. Trimming removed 4 bases from V and 4 bases from J; junction bases left unmatched: 6. Germline CDR1 reads SGHRS; CDR2 reads YFSETQ. The CDR3 contains 15 residues. CDR3 DNA sequence: TGCGCCAGCAGCGCCACTAGCGGGTCTTACAATGAGCAGTTCTTC. This sequence encodes CASSATSGSYNEQFF.

The chain combines TRBV2 with TRBJ2-5; D uncertain. CDR3 size: 13 residues. Germline CDR1 is SNHLY and CDR2 is FYNNEI. Trimming left V 4 bases short and J 2 bases short, with 8 bases between. Written as DNA, the CDR3 is TGTGCCAGCAGTGGAGATCTTCAAGAGACCCAGTACTTC. Its translation: CASSGDLQETQYF.

The chain joins TRBV4-1 to TRBJ1-2; the match to TRBD1 covers 8 bases. The CDR3 is 15 amino acids. J lost 3 bases, V lost 5 bases, and 8 bases had no gene match. Germline V lookup: CDR1 MGHRA, CDR2 YSYEKL. The CDR3, as DNA: TGCGCCAGCAGCGGAACCAGGGGGCGAGACTATGGCTACACCTTC. Its protein product is CASSGTRGRDYGYTF.

The CDR3 DNA reads as TGTGCCAGCAGTTTCCTGCGGGAGGGCCCTATCTACAATGAGCAGTTCTTC. It translates to CASSFLREGPIYNEQFF. The chain is built from TRBV28 and TRBJ2-1, with TRBD2 matching over 9 bases. J lost 3 bases, V lost 3 bases, and 9 bases had no gene match. The germline V gene encodes CDR1 MDHEN and CDR2 SYDVKM. This CDR3 spans 17 amino acids.

The CDR3 loop reads CASSLDQKETQYF. The CDR3 coding sequence is TGTGCCAGCAGCTTGGATCAAAAAGAGACCCAGTACTTC. This rearrangement joins TRBV5-6 to TRBJ2-5; unclear D gene. V was shortened by 0 bases and J by 3 bases, with 6 bases between the two germline ends. Germline lookup yields CDR1 SGHDT and CDR2 YYEEEE. This CDR3 region has 13 residues.

This clone was observed a single time. The chain joins TRBV5-1 to TRBJ2-7, with 11 bases fitting TRBD1. This CDR3 region has 15 residues. Germline trimming cut 5 bases from V and 3 bases from J; bases unmatched to any gene: 7. CDR1 and CDR2 from the germline V gene are SGHRS and YFSETQ. The CDR3 DNA is TGCGCCAGCAGTTCCGGGACAGGGGGAGGCTACGAGCAGTACTTC. Protein product: CASSSGTGGGYEQYF.

CDR3 sequence: CASSGDRGYEQYF. Here the CDR3 DNA reads TGTGCCAGCAGTGGGGACAGGGGCTACGAGCAGTACTTC. The chain is built from TRBV2 and TRBJ2-7; 10 bases are shared with TRBD1. The CDR3 loop spans 13 amino acids. CDR1 and CDR2 (germline): SNHLY, FYNNEI. V shed 4 bases, J shed 3 bases, and the junction held 0 bases outside the gene matches.

This clone was detected a few times. The gene calls are TRBV11-2 and TRBJ1-3; D remains unclear. Germline V lookup: CDR1 SGHAT, CDR2 FQNNGV. This CDR3 contains 15 residues. V was cut by 5 bases and J by 0 bases, with 11 bases left in between. The CDR3 loop is CASSVDGSSGNTIYF. The CDR3 bases are TGTGCCAGCAGCGTCGACGGGAGCTCTGGAAACACCATATATTTT. Full variable domain (remainder filled in from reference TRBV11-2 and TRBJ1-3): EAGVAQSPRYKIIEKRQSVAFWCNPISGHATLYWYQQILGQGPKLLIQFQNNGVVDDSQLPKDRFSAERLKGVDSTLKIQPAKLEDSAVYLCASSVDGSSGNTIYFGEGSWLTVV.

CDR3 in DNA: TGTGCCAGCTCCGCTAGCGGGGGAGGCTATGGCTACACCTTC. Translating gives CASSASGGGYGYTF. The J gene is TRBJ1-2, the V gene TRBV28; D may be TRBD1 (5 bases). The germline CDR1 and CDR2 sequences are MDHEN and SYDVKM. The length of the CDR3 is 14 residues. V was shortened by 8 bases and J by 4 bases, with 17 bases between the two germline ends.

This chain connects TRBV12-5 to TRBJ1-5, with 10 bases matching TRBD1. The trim removed 0 bases at V and 6 bases at J, leaving 8 bases unmatched. The CDR3 has 17 residues. Germline assignment: CDR1 LGHNT and CDR2 FRNRAP. The CDR3 DNA follows: TGTGCTAGTGGTTTGGTACCAGACAGGGGGCCTACTCAGCCCCAGCATTTT. As protein: CASGLVPDRGPTQPQHF.

The gene calls are TRBV6-1 and TRBJ2-1; 7 bases map to TRBD1. There are 14 residues in the CDR3. The J segment lost 8 bases and the V segment lost 1 base, leaving 5 bases of the junction unmatched. Per germline, CDR1 MNHNS and CDR2 SASEGT. CDR3 loop: CASSEVTGYYEQFF. DNA of the CDR3: TGTGCCAGCAGTGAAGTGACAGGGTACTATGAGCAGTTCTTC.

The chain links TRBV4-1 to TRBJ1-4, with D maybe TRBD1 (5 bases). The V and J ends lost 0 bases and 7 bases respectively, with 12 bases between them. This CDR3 is built from 15 residues. The V gene's germline CDR1 is MGHRA and CDR2 YSYEKL. In nucleotides, the CDR3 is TGCGCCAGCAGCCAAGAGGGGGGTCGGGGTGAAAAACTGTTTTTT. It encodes CASSQEGGRGEKLFF.